This T cell receptor beta chain was captured by sequencing in a study of chemoradiotherapy in HPV16-positive cancers. Study outcomes and limitations: Functional assays defining HPV-specific T cells used only a couple of HPV16-positive patients.

Here immunoSEQ multiplex PCR was the method, and the copy in TCRdb shows in-frame clones only, minus some. The sample comprises over 6,000 clones, around nine tenths of which are singletons, and approximately 3.8% rests with the top ten. Points on this clone: Its antigen is as yet unknown.

V was pared by 4 bases and J by 3 bases, with 7 bases of the junction left unmatched. This CDR3 comprises 15 residues. Germline V gene lookup returns CDR1 SGHRS and CDR2 YFSETQ. J is TRBJ1-2 and V is TRBV5-1, with 9 bases identical to TRBD1. The sample consisted of tumor tissue, taken from a patient who underwent chemoradiotherapy. The clonotype comes from a human donor with HPV-associated anogenital cancer. The chain's CDR3 is CASSPGQGSYYGYTF. The CDR3 coding sequence is TGCGCCAGCAGCCCTGGACAGGGGTCCTACTATGGCTACACCTTC.